The 2 T cell receptor beta chains reported below all come from one sample, sequenced in a study of tissue T cells after allogeneic stem cell transplantation. The data were produced by immunoSEQ multiplex PCR, yet TCRdb's version contains in-frame clones alone and is incomplete. The sample has thousands of clones; around 50% are singletons. Time point indicated: mouse harvest day 7 after allogeneic transplant. The graft held 10^6 splenic CD5+ T cells and 10^7 T-cell-depleted bone marrow cells. Material: gut tissue. These TCRs come from a female BALB/c mouse given C57BL/6 T cells with graft-versus-host disease after an allogeneic hematopoietic cell transplant.

Remarks on this clone: These gene names are mouse names. The read is 1 residue too short to cover the CDR3 end, so that end is filled in from the germline J gene. The J gene is TRBJ1-6, the V gene TRBV29; 7 bases align to TRBD1. TRBJ1-6 is recorded as an ORF, its role being uncertain. This CDR3 has 14 amino acids. Trimming removed 5 bases from V and 2 bases from J; junction bases left unmatched: 0. Germline CDR1 is MSHET and CDR2 is SYDVDS. The DNA read from the CDR3 is TGTGCTAGCAGTACAGGGGCCTATAATTCGCCCCTCTAC. Encoded protein: CASSTGAYNSPLY. The CDR3, in full, reads CASSTGAYNSPLYF.

About this clone: Each gene name is a mouse one. The read ends 1 residue shy of where the CDR3 ends; the end is completed using the germline J gene. This sequence joins TRBV12-1 and TRBJ2-5; D might be TRBD2 (6 bases). The V gene lost 1 base and the J gene lost 5 bases, with 6 bases spanning the gap. Germline V lookup: CDR1 SGHSN, CDR2 HYEKVE. CDR3 length: 12 residues. The CDR3 region is CASSLGGDTQYF. The covered CDR3 bases are TGTGCCAGCTCTCTGGGGGGAGACACCCAGTAC.